Below, 4 T cell receptor beta chains from the same sample are listed, as sequenced in a study of blood T cell repertoires in COVID-19. The method was immunoSEQ multiplex PCR; TCRdb's version includes in-frame clones alone and lacks a portion of them. This table holds about 100,000 clones, roughly 87% found once. Sequences were obtained from peripheral blood. Receptor source: a man aged 30-40 years in a cohort sampled during active COVID-19.

V and J are TRBV25-1 and TRBJ1-2; D call uncertain. V shed 7 bases and J shed 4 bases, with 7 bases lying between them. Germline V gene data show CDR1 as MGHDK and CDR2 as SYGVNS. CDR3 length: 11 residues. The CDR3 loop reads CASNRGYGYTF. CDR3 in DNA: TGTGCCAGCAATCGGGGCTATGGCTACACCTTC.

The rearrangement links TRBV24-1 to TRBJ2-3; the D gene is possibly TRBD1 (6 bases). Trimming shortened V by 4 bases and J by 4 bases, and 11 bases separated the two germline ends. The CDR3 extends over 14 amino acids. Germline-derived CDR1 and CDR2 are KGHDR and SFDVKD. This CDR3 reads CATSDRGSPDTQYF. As DNA, the CDR3 is TGTGCCACCAGTGACAGGGGTAGCCCAGATACGCAGTATTTT.

The chain recombines TRBV19 with TRBJ1-1; the D is unclear. Germline assignment: CDR1 LNHDA and CDR2 SQIVND (reference sequence). CDR3 length equals 11 residues. V lost 7 bases to trimming and J lost 2 bases, with 5 bases between them. CDR3 in DNA: TGTGCCAGTATGCGAAACACTGAAGCTTTCTTT. This translates into CASMRNTEAFF.

The chain uses TRBV5-4 and TRBJ2-1; possible D gene TRBD1, 5 bases. The germline gives CDR1 SGHNT, CDR2 YYREEE (reference sequence). The CDR3 loop spans 15 amino acids. Trimming pared 4 bases from V and 6 bases from J, leaving 17 bases between. In DNA, the CDR3 is TGTGCCAGCAGCCGCCCCCTCCAGGGTATCAATGAGCAGTTCTTC. This translates into CASSRPLQGINEQFF.